This entry concerns a single T cell receptor beta chain. The sample is drawn from a study of tumor and adjacent non-tumor tissue in lung cancer. A modified ARM-PCR protocol with three rounds of nested PCR amplified TCRbeta. TCRdb re-called the multiplex PCR reads with MiXCR, one entry per CDR3 protein. The sample holds roughly 220,000 distinct CDR3 sequences; 71% are singletons and the top ten take about 25%. CDR3 length: 12 residues. Germline V gives CDR1 SGHAT, CDR2 FQNNGV. V lost 3 bases and J lost 13, with 15 bases in between. This sample's RNA came from whole unsorted tissue. Sequences were obtained from lung tumor tissue. The source of this sequence is a man aged 55 to 70 with non-small cell lung cancer. V usage is TRBV11-2 and J usage is TRBJ1-1, with D possibly TRBD1 on 5 matching bases. DNA of the CDR3: TGTGCCAGCAGCTTTACGACCAGGGAGGATTTCTTT. Translating it yields CASSFTTREDFF. The whole variable domain, remainder taken from reference TRBV11-2 and TRBJ1-1, is EAGVAQSPRYKIIEKRQSVAFWCNPISGHATLYWYQQILGQGPKLLIQFQNNGVVDDSQLPKDRFSAERLKGVDSTLKIQPAKLEDSAVYLCASSFTTREDFFGQGTRLTVV.